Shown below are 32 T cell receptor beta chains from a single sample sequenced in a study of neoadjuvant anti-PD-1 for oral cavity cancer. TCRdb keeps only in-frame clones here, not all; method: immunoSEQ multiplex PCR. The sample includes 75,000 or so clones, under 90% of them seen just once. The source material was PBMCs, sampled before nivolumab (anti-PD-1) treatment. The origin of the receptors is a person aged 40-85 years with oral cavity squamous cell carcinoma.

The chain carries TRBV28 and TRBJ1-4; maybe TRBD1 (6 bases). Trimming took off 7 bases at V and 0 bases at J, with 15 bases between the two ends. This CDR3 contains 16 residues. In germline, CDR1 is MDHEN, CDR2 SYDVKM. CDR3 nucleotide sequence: TGTGCCAGCAAACCGGGAACAGGGACAACTAATGAAAAACTGTTTTTT. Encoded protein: CASKPGTGTTNEKLFF.

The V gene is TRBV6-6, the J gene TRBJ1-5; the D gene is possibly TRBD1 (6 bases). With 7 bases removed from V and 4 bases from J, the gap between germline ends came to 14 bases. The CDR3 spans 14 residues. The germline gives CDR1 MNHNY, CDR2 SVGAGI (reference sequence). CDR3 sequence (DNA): TGTGCCAGCACCTCGGACAGCCGAAATCAGCCCCAGCATTTT. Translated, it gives CASTSDSRNQPQHF.

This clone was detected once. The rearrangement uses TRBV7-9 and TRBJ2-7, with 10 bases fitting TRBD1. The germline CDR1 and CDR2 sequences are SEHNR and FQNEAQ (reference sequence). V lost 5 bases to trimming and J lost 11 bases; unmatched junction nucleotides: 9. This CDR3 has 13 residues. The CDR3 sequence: CASSRPGTGAEYF. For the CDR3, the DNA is TGTGCCAGCAGCCGTCCCGGGACAGGGGCGGAGTACTTC.

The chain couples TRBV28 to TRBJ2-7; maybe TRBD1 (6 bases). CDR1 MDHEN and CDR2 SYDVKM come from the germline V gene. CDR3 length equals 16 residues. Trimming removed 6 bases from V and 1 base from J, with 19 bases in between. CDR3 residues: CASSSPGTPSSYEQYF. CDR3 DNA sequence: TGTGCCAGCAGCAGCCCCGGGACACCATCTTCCTACGAGCAGTACTTC.

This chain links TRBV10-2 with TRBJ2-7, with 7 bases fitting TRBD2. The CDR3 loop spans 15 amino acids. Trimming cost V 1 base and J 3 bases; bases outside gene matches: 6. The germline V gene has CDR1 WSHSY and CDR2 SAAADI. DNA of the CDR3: TGCGCCAGCAGTGAGTATGCGGGGGTAGGCTACGAGCAGTACTTC. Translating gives CASSEYAGVGYEQYF.

The CDR3 loop reads CASSLLGQGLGDEQFF. The CDR3 DNA reads TGTGCCAGCAGTTTATTGGGACAGGGGTTGGGGGATGAGCAGTTCTTC. The chain recombines TRBV27 with TRBJ2-1, with TRBD1 matching 10 bases. The CDR3 spans 16 residues. Germline-derived CDR1 and CDR2 are MNHEY and SMNVEV (reference sequence). The ends lost 1 base at V and 8 bases at J; junction bases unmatched: 8.

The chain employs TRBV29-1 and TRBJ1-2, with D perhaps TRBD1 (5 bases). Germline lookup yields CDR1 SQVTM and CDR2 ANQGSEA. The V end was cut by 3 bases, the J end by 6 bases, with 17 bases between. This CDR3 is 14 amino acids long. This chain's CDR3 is CSVEQGRSKDGYTF. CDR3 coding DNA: TGCAGCGTTGAGCAGGGAAGAAGTAAAGATGGCTACACCTTC.

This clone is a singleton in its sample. The CDR3 DNA sequence: TGTGCCAGCACCGTGGACTCTTTGGGGTACAATGAGCAGTTCTTC. Its protein product is CASTVDSLGYNEQFF. The genes are TRBV6-5 and TRBJ2-1; TRBD2 is a possible D gene (5 bases). Germline loops: CDR1 MNHEY, CDR2 SVGAGI. The CDR3 runs 15 residues. Trimming removed 7 bases at V and 4 bases at J, with 17 bases between.

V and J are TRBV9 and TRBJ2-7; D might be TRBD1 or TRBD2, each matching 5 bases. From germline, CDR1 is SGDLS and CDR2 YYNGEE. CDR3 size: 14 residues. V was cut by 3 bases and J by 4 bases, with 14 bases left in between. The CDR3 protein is CASSGRDGRYEQYF. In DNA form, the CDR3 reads TGTGCCAGCAGCGGCCGGGACGGCCGTTACGAGCAGTACTTC. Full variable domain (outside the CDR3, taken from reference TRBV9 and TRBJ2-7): DSGVTQTPKHLITATGQRVTLRCSPRSGDLSVYWYQQSLDQGLQFLIQYYNGEERAKGNILERFSAQQFPDLHSELNLSSLELGDSALYFCASSGRDGRYEQYFGPGTRLTVT.

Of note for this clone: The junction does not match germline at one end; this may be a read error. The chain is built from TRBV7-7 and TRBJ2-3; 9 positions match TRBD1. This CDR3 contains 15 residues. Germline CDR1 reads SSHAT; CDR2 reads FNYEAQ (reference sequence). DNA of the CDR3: TGTGCTAGCAGCTTAGCGACAGGGGGGACAGATACGCAGTATTTT. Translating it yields CASSLATGGTDTQYF.

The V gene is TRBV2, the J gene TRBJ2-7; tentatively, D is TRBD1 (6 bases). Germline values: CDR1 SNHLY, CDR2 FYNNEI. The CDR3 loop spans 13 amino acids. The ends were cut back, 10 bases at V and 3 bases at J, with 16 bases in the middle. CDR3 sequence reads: CATSRDMSYEQYF. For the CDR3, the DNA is TGTGCCACCTCTCGGGACATGAGCTACGAGCAGTACTTC.

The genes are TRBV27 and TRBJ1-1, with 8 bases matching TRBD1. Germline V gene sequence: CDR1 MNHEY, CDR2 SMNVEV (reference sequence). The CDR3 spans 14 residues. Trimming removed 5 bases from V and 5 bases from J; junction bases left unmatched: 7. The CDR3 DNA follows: TGTGCCAGCAGTCCCGACAGGGGTGGAACTGAAGCTTTCTTT. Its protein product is CASSPDRGGTEAFF.

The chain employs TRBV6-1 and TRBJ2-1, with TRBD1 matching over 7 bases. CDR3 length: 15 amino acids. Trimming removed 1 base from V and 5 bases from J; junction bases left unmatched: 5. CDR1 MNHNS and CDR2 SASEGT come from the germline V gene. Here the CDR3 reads CASSEDSGTDNEQFF. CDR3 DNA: TGTGCCAGCAGTGAAGACTCCGGGACAGACAATGAGCAGTTCTTC.

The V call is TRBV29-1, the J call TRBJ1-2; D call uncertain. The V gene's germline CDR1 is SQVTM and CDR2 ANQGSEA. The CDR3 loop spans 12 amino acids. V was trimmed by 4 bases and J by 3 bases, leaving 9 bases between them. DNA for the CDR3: TGCAGCGTTGGCGGTGATTACTATGGCTACACCTTC. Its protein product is CSVGGDYYGYTF.

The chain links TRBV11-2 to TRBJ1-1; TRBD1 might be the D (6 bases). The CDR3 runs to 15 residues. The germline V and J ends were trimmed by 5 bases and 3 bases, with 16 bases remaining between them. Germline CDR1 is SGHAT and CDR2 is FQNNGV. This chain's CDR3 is CASSPRGGRDTEAFF. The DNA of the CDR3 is TGTGCCAGCAGCCCGCGCGGGGGGCGAGACACTGAAGCTTTCTTT.

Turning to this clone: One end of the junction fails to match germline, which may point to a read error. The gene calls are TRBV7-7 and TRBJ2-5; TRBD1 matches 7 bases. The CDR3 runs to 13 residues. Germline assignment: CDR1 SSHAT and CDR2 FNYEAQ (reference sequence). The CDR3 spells CASSLGTAETQYF. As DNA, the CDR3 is TGTGCTAGCAGCTTAGGGACAGCCGAGACCCAGTACTTC. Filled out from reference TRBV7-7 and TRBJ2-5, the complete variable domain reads GAGVSQSPRYKVTKRGQDVTLRCDPISSHATLYWYQQALGQGPEFLTYFNYEAQPDKSGLPSDRFSAERPEGSISTLTIQRTEQRDSAMYRCASSLGTAETQYFGPGTRLLVL.

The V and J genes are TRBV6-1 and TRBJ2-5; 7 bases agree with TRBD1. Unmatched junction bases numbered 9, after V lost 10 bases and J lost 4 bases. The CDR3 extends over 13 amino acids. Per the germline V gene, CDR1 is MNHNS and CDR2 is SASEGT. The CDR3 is CAISPGGIETQYF. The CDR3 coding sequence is TGTGCCATCTCGCCAGGGGGAATAGAGACCCAGTACTTC.

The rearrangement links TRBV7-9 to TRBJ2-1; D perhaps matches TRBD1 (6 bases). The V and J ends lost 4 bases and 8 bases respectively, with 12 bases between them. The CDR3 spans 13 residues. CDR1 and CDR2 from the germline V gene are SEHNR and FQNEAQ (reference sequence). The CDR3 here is CASSSQGVDEQFF. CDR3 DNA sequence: TGTGCCAGCAGCTCACAGGGCGTGGATGAGCAGTTCTTC.

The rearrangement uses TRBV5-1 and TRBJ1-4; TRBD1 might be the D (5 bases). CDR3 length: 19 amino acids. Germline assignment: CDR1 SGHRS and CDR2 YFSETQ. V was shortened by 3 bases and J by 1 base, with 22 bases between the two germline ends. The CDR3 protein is CASSWAVGDSFVTNEKLFF. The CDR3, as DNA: TGCGCCAGCAGCTGGGCGGTTGGAGACAGTTTTGTAACTAATGAAAAACTGTTTTTT. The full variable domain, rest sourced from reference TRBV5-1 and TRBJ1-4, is KAGVTQTPRYLIKTRGQQVTLSCSPISGHRSVSWYQQTPGQGLQFLFEYFSETQRNKGNFPGRFSGRQFSNSRSEMNVSTLELGDSALYLCASSWAVGDSFVTNEKLFFGSGTQLSVL.

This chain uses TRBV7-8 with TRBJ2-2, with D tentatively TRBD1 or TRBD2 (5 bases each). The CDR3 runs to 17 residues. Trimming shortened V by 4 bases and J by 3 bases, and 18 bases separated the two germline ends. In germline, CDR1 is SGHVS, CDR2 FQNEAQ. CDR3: CASSSLGRRGDTGELFF. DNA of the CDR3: TGTGCCAGCAGCTCCTTAGGCAGAAGGGGAGACACCGGGGAGCTGTTTTTT.

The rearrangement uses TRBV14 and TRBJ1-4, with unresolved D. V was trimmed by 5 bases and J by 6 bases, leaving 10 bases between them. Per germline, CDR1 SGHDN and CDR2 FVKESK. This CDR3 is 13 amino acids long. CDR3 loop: CASSFVHHEKLFF. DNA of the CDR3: TGTGCCAGCAGCTTCGTTCATCATGAAAAACTGTTTTTT.

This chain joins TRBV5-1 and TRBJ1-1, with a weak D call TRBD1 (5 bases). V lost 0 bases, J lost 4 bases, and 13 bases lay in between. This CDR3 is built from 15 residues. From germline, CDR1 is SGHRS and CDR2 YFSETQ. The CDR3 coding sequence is TGCGCCAGCAGCTTGGATATAGGGGCGAGCACTGAAGCTTTCTTT. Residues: CASSLDIGASTEAFF.

CDR3 residues: CASSPRGYGADTQYF. For the CDR3, the DNA is TGTGCCAGTAGTCCCCGGGGCTATGGCGCAGATACGCAGTATTTT. The chain combines TRBV19 with TRBJ2-3; D may be TRBD1 or TRBD2 (5 bases each). Germline CDR1 is LNHDA and CDR2 is SQIVND (reference sequence). The CDR3 contains 15 residues. V shed 5 bases and J shed 4 bases, with 16 bases lying between them.

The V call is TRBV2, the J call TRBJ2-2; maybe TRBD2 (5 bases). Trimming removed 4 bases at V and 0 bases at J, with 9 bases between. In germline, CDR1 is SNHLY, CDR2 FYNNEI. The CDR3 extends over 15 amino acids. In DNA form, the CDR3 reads TGTGCCAGCAGTGTGCAGCGGACGAACACCGGGGAGCTGTTTTTT. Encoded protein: CASSVQRTNTGELFF.

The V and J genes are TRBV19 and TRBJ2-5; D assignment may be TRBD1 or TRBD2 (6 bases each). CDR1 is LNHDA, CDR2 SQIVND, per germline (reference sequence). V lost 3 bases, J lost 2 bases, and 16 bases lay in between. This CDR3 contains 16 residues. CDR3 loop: CASSISSGAAQETQYF. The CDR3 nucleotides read TGTGCCAGTAGTATTTCATCGGGGGCAGCACAAGAGACCCAGTACTTC. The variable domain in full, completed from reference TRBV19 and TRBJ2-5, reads DGGITQSPKYLFRKEGQNVTLSCEQNLNHDAMYWYRQDPGQGLRLIYYSQIVNDFQKGDIAEGYSVSREKKESFPLTVTSAQKNPTAFYLCASSISSGAAQETQYFGPGTRLLVL.

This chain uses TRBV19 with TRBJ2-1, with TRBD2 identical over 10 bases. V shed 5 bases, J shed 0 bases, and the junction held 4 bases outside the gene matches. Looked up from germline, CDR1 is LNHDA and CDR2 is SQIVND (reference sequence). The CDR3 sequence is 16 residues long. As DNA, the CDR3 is TGTGCCAGTAGTCATCCTAGCGGGAGCTCCTACAATGAGCAGTTCTTC. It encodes CASSHPSGSSYNEQFF. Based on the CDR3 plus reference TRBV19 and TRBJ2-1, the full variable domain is DGGITQSPKYLFRKEGQNVTLSCEQNLNHDAMYWYRQDPGQGLRLIYYSQIVNDFQKGDIAEGYSVSREKKESFPLTVTSAQKNPTAFYLCASSHPSGSSYNEQFFGPGTRLTVL.

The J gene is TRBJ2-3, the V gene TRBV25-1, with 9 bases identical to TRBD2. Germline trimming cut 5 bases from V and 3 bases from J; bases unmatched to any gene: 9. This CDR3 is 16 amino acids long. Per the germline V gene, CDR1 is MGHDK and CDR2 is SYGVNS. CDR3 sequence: CASSSHASGKTDTQYF. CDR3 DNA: TGTGCCAGCAGTTCACACGCTAGCGGGAAGACAGATACGCAGTATTTT.

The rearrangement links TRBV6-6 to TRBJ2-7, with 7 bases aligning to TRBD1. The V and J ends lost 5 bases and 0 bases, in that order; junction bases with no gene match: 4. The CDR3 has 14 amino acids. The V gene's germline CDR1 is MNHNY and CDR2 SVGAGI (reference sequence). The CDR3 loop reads CASSRTGSSYEQYF. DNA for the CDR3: TGTGCCAGCAGTAGGACAGGTAGCTCCTACGAGCAGTACTTC.

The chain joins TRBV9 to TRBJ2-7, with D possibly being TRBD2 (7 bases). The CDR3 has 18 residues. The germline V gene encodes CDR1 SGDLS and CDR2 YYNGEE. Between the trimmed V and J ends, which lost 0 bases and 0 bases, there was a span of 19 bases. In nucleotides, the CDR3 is TGTGCCAGCAGCGTAGCGGGGGGCCCCGGGACTACCTCCTACGAGCAGTACTTC. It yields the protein CASSVAGGPGTTSYEQYF.

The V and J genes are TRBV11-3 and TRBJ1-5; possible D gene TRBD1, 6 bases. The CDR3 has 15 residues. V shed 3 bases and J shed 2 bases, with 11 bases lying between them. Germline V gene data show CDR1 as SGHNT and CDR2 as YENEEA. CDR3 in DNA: TGTGCCAGCAGCTTTATTCGACAGGGCAATCAGCCCCAGCATTTT. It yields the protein CASSFIRQGNQPQHF.

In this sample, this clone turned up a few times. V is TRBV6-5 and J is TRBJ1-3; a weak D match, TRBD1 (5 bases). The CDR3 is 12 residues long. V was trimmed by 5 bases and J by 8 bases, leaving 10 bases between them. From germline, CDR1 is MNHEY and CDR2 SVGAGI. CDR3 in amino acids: CASSQGWDTIYF. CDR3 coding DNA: TGTGCCAGCAGTCAGGGCTGGGACACCATATATTTT.

CDR3 in DNA: TGTGCCAGCATCGGAGGGACGGCTAGGACTAGCGGGAGGCCGACTTACGAGCAGTACTTC. It is translated as CASIGGTARTSGRPTYEQYF. The chain combines TRBV2 with TRBJ2-7, with 14 nucleotides matching TRBD2. Germline V lookup: CDR1 SNHLY, CDR2 FYNNEI. The CDR3 is made up of 20 amino acids. V lost 7 bases to trimming and J lost 4 bases; unmatched junction nucleotides: 21.